The source of this TCR beta chain is a study of a mutant IDH1 vaccine in newly diagnosed glioma. Study information: Treated patients, about 60% male and roughly 40% female, averaged about 40 years of age. Most had both radiotherapy and temozolomide beforehand; others had only one. Study findings and constraints: The study observed vaccine-induced immune responses in around 94% of patients.

Concerning this clone: Antigen: not known.

Clones were read by immunoSEQ multiplex PCR, and TCRdb kept only the in-frame ones, dropping some. The table lists roughly 86,000 clones, roughly four fifths of them singletons, with more than 5% in the top ten. The time point denotes: week 47, end of study. Doses consisted of 300 ug of mutant IDH1 20-mer peptide each, paired with topical imiquimod. Weeks 1, 3, 5, 7, 11, 15, 19 and 23 were when patients received their eight vaccinations. This receptor was obtained from a man aged 40-50 years with glioma. Material: PBMCs, obtained from a glioma patient whose treatment included an IDH1 peptide vaccine.

The CDR3: CASSLDSRYEQYF. The CDR3 DNA sequence: TGTGCCAGCAGCCTGGACAGCCGATACGAGCAGTACTTC. V and J are TRBV7-3 and TRBJ2-7; D possibly corresponds to TRBD1 (6 bases). Germline CDR1 SGHTA, CDR2 FQGTGA. CDR3 length equals 13 residues. V shed 5 bases and J shed 4 bases, with 12 bases lying between them.